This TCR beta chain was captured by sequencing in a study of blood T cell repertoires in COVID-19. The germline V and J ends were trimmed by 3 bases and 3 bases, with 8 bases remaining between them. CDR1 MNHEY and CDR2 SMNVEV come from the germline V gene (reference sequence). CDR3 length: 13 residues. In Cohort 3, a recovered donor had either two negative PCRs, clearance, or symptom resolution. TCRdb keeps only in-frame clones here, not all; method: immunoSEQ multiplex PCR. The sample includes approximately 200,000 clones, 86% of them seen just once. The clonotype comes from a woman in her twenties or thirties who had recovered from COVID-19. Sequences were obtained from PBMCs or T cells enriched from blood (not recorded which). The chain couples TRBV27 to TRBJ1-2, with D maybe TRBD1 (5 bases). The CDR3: CASSFVGDYGYTF. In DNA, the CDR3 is TGTGCCAGCAGTTTCGTAGGGGACTATGGCTACACCTTC.